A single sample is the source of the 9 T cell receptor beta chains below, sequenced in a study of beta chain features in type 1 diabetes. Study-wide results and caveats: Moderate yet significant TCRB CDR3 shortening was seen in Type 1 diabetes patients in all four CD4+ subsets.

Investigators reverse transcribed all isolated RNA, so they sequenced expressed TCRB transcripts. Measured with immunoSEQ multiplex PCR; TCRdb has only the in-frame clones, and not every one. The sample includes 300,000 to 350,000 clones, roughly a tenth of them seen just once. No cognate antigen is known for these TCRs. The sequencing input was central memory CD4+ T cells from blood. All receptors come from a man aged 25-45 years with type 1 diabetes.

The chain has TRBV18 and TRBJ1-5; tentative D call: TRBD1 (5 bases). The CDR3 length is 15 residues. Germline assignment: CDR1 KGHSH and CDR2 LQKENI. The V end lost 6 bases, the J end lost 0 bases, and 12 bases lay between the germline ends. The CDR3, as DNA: TGTGCCAGCTCCCAGGGACGGAGTAGCAATCAGCCCCAGCATTTT. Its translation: CASSQGRSSNQPQHF.

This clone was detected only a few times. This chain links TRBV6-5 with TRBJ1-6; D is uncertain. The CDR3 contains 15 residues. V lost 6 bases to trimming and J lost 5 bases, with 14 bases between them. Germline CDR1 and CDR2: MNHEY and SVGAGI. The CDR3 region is CASRVGREHNSPLHF. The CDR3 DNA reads TGTGCCAGCAGGGTAGGGAGGGAACATAATTCACCCCTCCACTTT.

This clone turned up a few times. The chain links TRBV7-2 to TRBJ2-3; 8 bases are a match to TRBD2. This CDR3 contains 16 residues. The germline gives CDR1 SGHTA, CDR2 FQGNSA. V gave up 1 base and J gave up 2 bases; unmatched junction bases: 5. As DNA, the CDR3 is TGTGCCAGCAGCTTAGGAGGCGGGGGGTTCACAGATACGCAGTATTTT. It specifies CASSLGGGGFTDTQYF.

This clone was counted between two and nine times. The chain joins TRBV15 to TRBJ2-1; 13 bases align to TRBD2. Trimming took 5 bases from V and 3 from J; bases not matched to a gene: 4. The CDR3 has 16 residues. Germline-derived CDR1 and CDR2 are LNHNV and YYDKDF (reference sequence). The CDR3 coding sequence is TGTGCCACCAGCCCCCGGACTAGCGGGGGCTACAATGAGCAGTTCTTC. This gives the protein CATSPRTSGGYNEQFF. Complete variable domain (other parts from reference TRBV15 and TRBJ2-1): DAMVIQNPRYQVTQFGKPVTLSCSQTLNHNVMYWYQQKSSQAPKLLFHYYDKDFNNEADTPDNFQSRRPNTSFCFLDIRSPGLGDTAMYLCATSPRTSGGYNEQFFGPGTRLTVL.

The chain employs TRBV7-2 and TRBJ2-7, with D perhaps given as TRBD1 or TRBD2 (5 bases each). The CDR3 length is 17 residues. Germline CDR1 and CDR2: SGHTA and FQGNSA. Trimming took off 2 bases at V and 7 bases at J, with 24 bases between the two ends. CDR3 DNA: TGTGCCAGCAGCTTAAGTGGGGGTTATCGGGCAGAGAGGGAGCAGTACTTC. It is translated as CASSLSGGYRAEREQYF.

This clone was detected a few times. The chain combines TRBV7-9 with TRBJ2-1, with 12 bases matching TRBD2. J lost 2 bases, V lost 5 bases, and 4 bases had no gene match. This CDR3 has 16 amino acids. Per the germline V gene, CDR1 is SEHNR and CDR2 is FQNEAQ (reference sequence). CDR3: CASSPTSGGTYNEQFF. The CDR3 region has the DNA TGTGCCAGCAGCCCGACTAGCGGGGGAACCTACAATGAGCAGTTCTTC.

In DNA, the CDR3 is TGTGCCAGCGACAGGGGGCGCGACACTGAAGCTTTCTTT. This gives the protein CASDRGRDTEAFF. The chain links TRBV2 to TRBJ1-1; 10 bases line up with TRBD1. Germline V CDR1 and CDR2: SNHLY, FYNNEI. The CDR3 has 13 amino acids. The trim removed 8 bases at V and 3 bases at J, leaving 3 bases unmatched.

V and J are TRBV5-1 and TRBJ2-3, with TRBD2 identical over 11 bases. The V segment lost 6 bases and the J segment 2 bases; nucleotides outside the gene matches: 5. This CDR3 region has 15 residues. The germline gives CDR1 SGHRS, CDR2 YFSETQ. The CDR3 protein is CASNLAGGSTDTQYF. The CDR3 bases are TGCGCCAGCAACCTAGCGGGGGGCTCCACAGATACGCAGTATTTT.

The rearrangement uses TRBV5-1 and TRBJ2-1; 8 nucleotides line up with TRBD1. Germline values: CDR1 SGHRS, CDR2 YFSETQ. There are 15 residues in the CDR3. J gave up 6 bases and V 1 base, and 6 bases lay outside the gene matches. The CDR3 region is CASSLLEQGGNEQFF. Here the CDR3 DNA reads TGCGCCAGCAGCTTGTTAGAACAGGGGGGCAATGAGCAGTTCTTC.